Shown below are 5 T cell receptor beta chains from a single sample sequenced in a study of cytomegalovirus exposure and HLA in healthy donors. 60 Vbeta and 13 Jbeta primers were used in PCR. Measured with immunoSEQ multiplex PCR; TCRdb has only the in-frame clones, and not every one. This table holds about 210,000 clones, roughly 87% found once. Sequenced material: PBMCs. These receptors all come from a boy under 10 years old in good health and CMV-seronegative.

V usage is TRBV9 and J usage is TRBJ2-3, with 8 positions matching TRBD1. This CDR3 is 19 amino acids long. CDR1 and CDR2 (germline): SGDLS, YYNGEE. V lost 0 bases and J lost 0; bases outside the gene matches: 12. This chain's CDR3 is CASSVGSRTGTRSTDTQYF. The CDR3 region has the DNA TGTGCCAGCAGCGTAGGGTCCAGGACAGGGACGAGGAGCACAGATACGCAGTATTTT.

This clone appeared a single time. The CDR3 is CASSEGRVGYEQYF. Here the CDR3 DNA reads TGTGCCAGCAGTGAAGGCAGGGTTGGATACGAGCAGTACTTC. The chain has TRBV6-1 and TRBJ2-7; D is possibly TRBD1 (5 bases). Germline-derived CDR1 and CDR2 are MNHNS and SASEGT. V lost 1 base and J lost 4, with 11 bases in between. There are 14 residues in the CDR3.

The V gene is TRBV18, the J gene TRBJ1-5, with TRBD1 identical over 10 bases. Germline V lookup: CDR1 KGHSH, CDR2 LQKENI. V lost 4 bases, J lost 2 bases, and 2 bases stayed unmatched. The CDR3 loop spans 15 amino acids. The CDR3 sequence: CASSRGQGGNQPQHF. DNA of the CDR3: TGTGCCAGCTCACGTGGACAGGGGGGCAATCAGCCCCAGCATTTT. Variable domain in full (rest from reference TRBV18 and TRBJ1-5): NAGVMQNPRHLVRRRGQEARLRCSPMKGHSHVYWYRQLPEEGLKFMVYLQKENIIDESGMPKERFSAEFPKEGPSILRIQQVVRGDSAAYFCASSRGQGGNQPQHFGDGTRLSIL.

This sequence joins TRBV5-4 and TRBJ1-4; D ambiguous. V lost 5 bases to trimming and J lost 4 bases, with 9 bases between them. This CDR3 is 13 amino acids long. Germline CDR1 SGHNT, CDR2 YYREEE (reference sequence). CDR3: CASRPGLNEKLFF. CDR3 DNA sequence: TGTGCCAGCAGGCCAGGCCTTAATGAAAAACTGTTTTTT. The full variable domain, completed using reference TRBV5-4 and TRBJ1-4, is ETGVTQSPTHLIKTRGQQVTLRCSSQSGHNTVSWYQQALGQGPQFIFQYYREEENGRGNFPPRFSGLQFPNYSSELNVNALELDDSALYLCASRPGLNEKLFFGSGTQLSVL.

The rearrangement uses TRBV19 and TRBJ1-2; weak D call: TRBD1 (5 bases). The CDR3 extends over 13 amino acids. Trimming removed 6 bases at V and 7 bases at J, with 15 bases between. CDR1 is LNHDA, CDR2 SQIVND, per germline (reference sequence). The CDR3 reads CASSPPGLGGYTF. Here the CDR3 DNA reads TGTGCCAGTAGCCCTCCAGGGCTAGGTGGCTACACCTTC.